What follows describes a single T cell receptor beta chain. Its cognate antigen is unknown. The sample originates from a study of post-analysis software for immune sequencing data. The study, taken as a whole, reports: In patients, TRBV5-6, TRBV5-1 and TRBV20-1 belonged to five TRBV segments found more frequently than in controls.

Presence of unique molecular identifiers characterized the TCR beta cDNA libraries. TCRdb reanalysed the PCR reads using MiXCR and keeps one entry per CDR3 protein. This table has hundreds of thousands of distinct CDR3 sequences, about 27% appearing once. CDR3 length: 14 residues. The V segment lost 3 bases and the J segment 6 bases; nucleotides outside the gene matches: 5. This sequence joins TRBV12-3 or TRBV12-4 and TRBJ2-7, with TRBD1 matching over 10 bases. The sample taken for sequencing was blood. This receptor was obtained from a girl under 18 with multiple sclerosis. The CDR3 spells CASSLRDRGSEQYF. The CDR3 region has the DNA TGTGCCAGCAGTTTGCGGGACAGGGGTTCCGAGCAGTACTTC.